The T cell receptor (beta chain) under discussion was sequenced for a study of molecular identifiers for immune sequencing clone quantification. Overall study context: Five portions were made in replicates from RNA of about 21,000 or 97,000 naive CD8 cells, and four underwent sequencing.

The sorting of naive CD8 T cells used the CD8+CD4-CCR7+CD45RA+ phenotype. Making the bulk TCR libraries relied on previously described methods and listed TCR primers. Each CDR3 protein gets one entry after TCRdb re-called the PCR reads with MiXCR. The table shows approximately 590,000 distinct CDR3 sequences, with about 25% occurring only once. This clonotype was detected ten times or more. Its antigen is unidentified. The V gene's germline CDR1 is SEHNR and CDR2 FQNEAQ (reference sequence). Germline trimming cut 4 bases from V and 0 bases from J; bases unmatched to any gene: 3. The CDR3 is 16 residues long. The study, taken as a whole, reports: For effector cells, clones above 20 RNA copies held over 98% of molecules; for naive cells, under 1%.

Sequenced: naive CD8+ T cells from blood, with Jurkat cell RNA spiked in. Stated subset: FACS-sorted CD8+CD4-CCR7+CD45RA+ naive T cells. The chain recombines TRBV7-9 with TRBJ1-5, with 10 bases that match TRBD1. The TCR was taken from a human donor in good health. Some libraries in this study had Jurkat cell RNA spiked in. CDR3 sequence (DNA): TGTGCCAGCAGCTCCGGGACAGGGGCTAGCAATCAGCCCCAGCATTTT. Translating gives CASSSGTGASNQPQHF.